This T cell receptor (beta chain) was sequenced for a study of response to subunit inactivated influenza vaccine. Study-wide findings and caveats: Each seasonal influenza vaccination recruits few new T cells, the authors suggested.

TCRdb used MiXCR to reprocess the RT-PCR reads, holding one entry per CDR3 protein. The sample lists 170,000 or so distinct CDR3 sequences; 9.5% to 12% were seen once. This clonotype was seen only a few times. Its target is not known. This TCR was recovered from a man between 50 and 69 years old who received an inactivated influenza vaccine. The starting material was CD8+ T cells sorted from PBMCs, obtained around 25 months after vaccination.

CDR3 amino acids: CASSLGFLAKSYEQYF. CDR3 sequence (DNA): TGTGCCAGCAGCTTAGGATTCCTAGCGAAGTCCTACGAGCAGTACTTC. This rearrangement joins TRBV7-9 to TRBJ2-7; a possible D gene is TRBD2 (6 bases). Between the trimmed V and J ends, which lost 1 base and 1 base, there was a span of 14 bases. Per the germline V gene, CDR1 is SEHNR and CDR2 is FQNEAQ (reference sequence). The CDR3 sequence is 16 residues long.